Each of the 2 T cell receptor beta chains below was sequenced from the same sample in a study of tumor-infiltrating lymphocytes in primary liver carcinoma. From about 20-30 mg of unsorted bulk tissue, DNA and RNA were co-extracted together. A primer in the constant region served to generate TCR beta cDNA from approximately 500 ng of total RNA. Libraries of TCR beta came from three nested multiplex PCR rounds with slightly modified ARM-PCR. Both of the initial two PCR rounds ran for around 9 cycles and employed TRBV1-TRBV30 forward primers alongside a C-beta reverse primer. TCRdb called the multiplex PCR reads again in MiXCR, with one record for every CDR3 protein. Among about 64,000 distinct CDR3 sequences, 71% were seen once, and the ten largest hold roughly two fifths. The sample was liver tumor tissue from sampling region 4. Noted subset: tumor region T4, right-lateral pole. These receptors were taken from a middle-aged man with primary liver carcinoma and hepatitis B virus infection.

As to this clonotype: The final CDR3 position lacks the conserved phenylalanine or tryptophan, pointing to a likely read error. It is unclear where the CDR3 begins or ends on the DNA, so no DNA is shown, and the CDR3 is as TCRdb lists it. The rearrangement uses TRBV29-1 and TRBJ2-5; the table's D gene call, TRBD2, was not cross checked with the DNA. The CDR3 spans 15 amino acids, including both terminal residues. The V gene's germline CDR1 is SQVTM and CDR2 ANQGSEA. The CDR3 is CSVRTSGSWAETQYS.

This clonotype was observed a handful of times. Possible read error: a much larger clone is one base away. This rearrangement joins TRBV28 to TRBJ2-1; 13 positions agree with TRBD2. The length of the CDR3 is 13 residues. V lost 6 bases, J lost 14 bases, and 7 bases stayed unmatched. Germline V lookup: CDR1 MDHEN, CDR2 SYDVKM. DNA of the CDR3: TGTGCCAGCAGCTTGGGACTAGCGGGAAGGGAGTTCTTC. This sequence encodes CASSLGLAGREFF.